This entry lists 18 T cell receptor beta chains sequenced from one sample in a study of blood T cell repertoires in COVID-19. Clones were sequenced by immunoSEQ multiplex PCR, and TCRdb holds only the in-frame ones, with some missing. Of some 200,000 clones listed, around 92% were seen once; the top ten hold approximately 8.2%. Specimen: PBMCs or T cells enriched from blood (not recorded which). The origin of the receptors is a woman under 30 who had recovered from COVID-19.

The chain employs TRBV5-5 and TRBJ2-7, with 7 bases identical to TRBD1. From germline, CDR1 is SGHKS and CDR2 YYEKEE (reference sequence). Trimming took 6 bases from V and 4 from J; bases not matched to a gene: 10. This CDR3 has 14 residues. The CDR3 DNA reads as TGTGCCAGCAACGAACAGGGGTTCGGTTACGAGCAGTACTTC. Encoded protein: CASNEQGFGYEQYF.

A few counts support this clone. This chain joins TRBV24-1 and TRBJ2-7; D possibly corresponds to TRBD2 (5 bases). Germline V gene lookup returns CDR1 KGHDR and CDR2 SFDVKD. There are 14 residues in the CDR3. V dropped 4 bases and J dropped 5 bases, with 14 bases sitting between them. The CDR3 here is CATSEGIGVDEQYF. The CDR3 DNA reads as TGTGCCACCAGTGAGGGGATCGGGGTCGACGAGCAGTACTTC.

J is TRBJ1-1 and V is TRBV9, with 10 bases aligning to TRBD1. The CDR3 contains 14 residues. V trimming: 3 bases; J trimming: 4 bases; junction bases outside the gene matches: 3. In germline, CDR1 is SGDLS, CDR2 YYNGEE. This CDR3 reads CASSAGDRGTEAFF. The CDR3 nucleotides read TGTGCCAGCAGCGCCGGGGACAGGGGCACTGAAGCTTTCTTT.

V is TRBV9 and J is TRBJ2-7; weak D call: TRBD1 (6 bases). Germline V gives CDR1 SGDLS, CDR2 YYNGEE. V lost 3 bases and J lost 0, with 13 bases in between. The CDR3 is 15 residues long. Written as DNA, the CDR3 is TGTGCCAGCAGCGAATACGGGACAAACTCCTACGAGCAGTACTTC. Its protein product is CASSEYGTNSYEQYF. The whole variable domain, filled in from reference TRBV9 and TRBJ2-7, reads DSGVTQTPKHLITATGQRVTLRCSPRSGDLSVYWYQQSLDQGLQFLIQYYNGEERAKGNILERFSAQQFPDLHSELNLSSLELGDSALYFCASSEYGTNSYEQYFGPGTRLTVT.

The chain uses TRBV27 and TRBJ2-5, with 7 nucleotides matching TRBD2. The CDR3 runs 16 residues. Germline CDR1 MNHEY, CDR2 SMNVEV (reference sequence). V trimming: 2 bases; J trimming: 4 bases; junction bases outside the gene matches: 10. CDR3 sequence reads: CASSLLRPGGSETQYF. The DNA of the CDR3 is TGTGCCAGCAGTTTACTCCGACCGGGGGGATCAGAGACCCAGTACTTC.

This clone was seen just once. This rearrangement joins TRBV11-2 to TRBJ2-5; D is perhaps TRBD1 (6 bases). In germline, CDR1 is SGHAT, CDR2 FQNNGV. This CDR3 is built from 17 residues. Trimming took 3 bases from V and 1 from J, leaving 18 bases between them. CDR3 in DNA: TGTGCCAGCAGCTTGTACGCTAGGGGGTCCGGCCAAGAGACCCAGTACTTC. It translates to CASSLYARGSGQETQYF.

The rearrangement joins TRBV7-2 to TRBJ2-7, with 8 bases aligning to TRBD1. This CDR3 contains 17 residues. Unmatched junction bases numbered 12, after V lost 4 bases and J lost 1 base. CDR1 is SGHTA, CDR2 FQGNSA, per germline. CDR3 residues: CASSSTYRQGRSYEQYF. The CDR3 region has the DNA TGTGCCAGCAGCTCGACGTACAGACAGGGGAGATCCTACGAGCAGTACTTC.

This clone has a single count. The chain carries TRBV5-4 and TRBJ2-3; 10 nucleotides match TRBD2. Germline CDR1 is SGHNT and CDR2 is YYREEE (reference sequence). CDR3 size: 20 residues. Losses at the gene ends were 1 base for V and 3 bases for J; bases not matched to a gene: 17. CDR3 coding DNA: TGTGCCAGCAGCTTGCTTCTGGGACTAGCGCCCACCGGGGGGACAGATACGCAGTATTTT. It translates to CASSLLLGLAPTGGTDTQYF.

The chain combines TRBV9 with TRBJ2-5, with unresolved D. CDR1 is SGDLS, CDR2 YYNGEE, per germline. Trimming took 3 bases from V and 4 from J, leaving 16 bases between them. This CDR3 region has 15 residues. The CDR3 DNA is TGTGCCAGCAGCGCCAATCTTGGGCCTCCAGAGACCCAGTACTTC. This encodes CASSANLGPPETQYF.

V usage is TRBV19 and J usage is TRBJ2-1; 8 positions match TRBD1. Germline V CDR1 and CDR2: LNHDA, SQIVND (reference sequence). This CDR3 contains 15 residues. J lost 3 bases, V lost 7 bases, and 8 bases had no gene match. CDR3 nucleotides: TGTGCCAGTATTCCAACAGGGGGTAACTACAATGAGCAGTTCTTC. It specifies CASIPTGGNYNEQFF.

The chain couples TRBV6-1 to TRBJ1-6; a weak D match, TRBD1 (5 bases). V lost 2 bases and J lost 3, with 11 bases in between. Germline V CDR1 and CDR2: MNHNS, SASEGT. CDR3 size: 16 residues. CDR3 coding DNA: TGTGCCAGCAGTGAATGGGGCAGGCTCTATAATTCACCCCTCCACTTT. Translating gives CASSEWGRLYNSPLHF.

The rearrangement uses TRBV19 and TRBJ1-6; no definite D call. The CDR3 extends over 13 amino acids. The V and J ends lost 4 bases and 12 bases respectively, with 13 bases between them. CDR1 is LNHDA, CDR2 SQIVND, per germline (reference sequence). CDR3 nucleotides: TGTGCCAGTAGTAGAGGGCCCTCCCTACCCCTCCACTTT. This encodes CASSRGPSLPLHF. Combining the CDR3 with reference TRBV19 and TRBJ1-6 gives the whole variable domain DGGITQSPKYLFRKEGQNVTLSCEQNLNHDAMYWYRQDPGQGLRLIYYSQIVNDFQKGDIAEGYSVSREKKESFPLTVTSAQKNPTAFYLCASSRGPSLPLHFGNGTRLTVT.

V gene TRBV27 combines with J gene TRBJ2-7; no definite D call. The CDR3 contains 14 residues. Germline CDR1 MNHEY, CDR2 SMNVEV (reference sequence). Deletions cut 4 bases from V and 6 bases from J, with 16 bases between. The CDR3 reads CASSSTPRFSEQYF. The CDR3 DNA follows: TGTGCCAGCAGTTCTACCCCCCGCTTTTCCGAGCAGTACTTC.

V is TRBV3-1 (or the pseudogene TRBV3-2) and J is TRBJ2-3, with 9 bases lining up with TRBD2. The germline V gene encodes CDR1 LGHDT and CDR2 YNNKEL (reference sequence). The V segment lost 2 bases and the J segment 2 bases; nucleotides outside the gene matches: 5. The CDR3 is made up of 16 amino acids. The CDR3 DNA is TGTGCCAGCAGCCAATCAAGCGGGGGGCACACAGATACGCAGTATTTT. As protein: CASSQSSGGHTDTQYF.

The chain links TRBV28 to TRBJ1-2; D is unresolved. V dropped 5 bases and J dropped 4 bases, with 8 bases sitting between them. The CDR3 covers 12 residues. The germline V gene has CDR1 MDHEN and CDR2 SYDVKM. The CDR3 protein is CASSPSGYGYTF. The CDR3 DNA sequence: TGTGCCAGCAGTCCTTCAGGCTATGGCTACACCTTC.

This clone was counted a few times. The V gene is TRBV3-1 (or the pseudogene TRBV3-2), the J gene TRBJ2-3; D gene uncertain. Germline V lookup: CDR1 LGHDT, CDR2 YNNKEL (reference sequence). Deletions cut 1 base from V and 4 bases from J, with 12 bases between. The CDR3 has 15 amino acids. The DNA of the CDR3 is TGTGCCAGCAGCCAAGTCCCTCAAGGAGCAGATACGCAGTATTTT. This encodes CASSQVPQGADTQYF.

This clone was seen a single time. The rearrangement uses TRBV10-1 and TRBJ1-6, with D uncertain. CDR3 length: 13 amino acids. V was cut by 4 bases and J by 7 bases, with 8 bases left in between. Germline V lookup: CDR1 WNHNN, CDR2 SYGVQD (reference sequence). CDR3 in amino acids: CASSGQFNSPLHF. CDR3 DNA sequence: TGCGCCAGCAGTGGACAATTCAATTCACCCCTCCACTTT.

V is TRBV15 and J is TRBJ1-2, with 9 nucleotides matching TRBD1. V trimming: 4 bases; J trimming: 2 bases; junction bases outside the gene matches: 2. The CDR3 has 14 residues. Germline CDR1 and CDR2: LNHNV and YYDKDF (reference sequence). Here the CDR3 DNA reads TGTGCCACCAGCATAGACAGGGGGAACTATGGCTACACCTTC. Protein product: CATSIDRGNYGYTF.